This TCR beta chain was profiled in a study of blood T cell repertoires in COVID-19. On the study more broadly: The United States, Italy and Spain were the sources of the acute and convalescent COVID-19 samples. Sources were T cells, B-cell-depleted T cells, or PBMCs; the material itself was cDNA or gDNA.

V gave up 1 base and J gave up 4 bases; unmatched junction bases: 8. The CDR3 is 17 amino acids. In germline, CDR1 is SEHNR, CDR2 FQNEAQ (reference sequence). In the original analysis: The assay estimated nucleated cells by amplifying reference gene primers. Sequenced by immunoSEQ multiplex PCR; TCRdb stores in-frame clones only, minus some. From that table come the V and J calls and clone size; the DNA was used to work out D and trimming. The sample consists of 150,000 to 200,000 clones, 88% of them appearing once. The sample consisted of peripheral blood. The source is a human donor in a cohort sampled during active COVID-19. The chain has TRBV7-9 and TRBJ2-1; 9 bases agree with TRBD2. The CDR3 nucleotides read TGTGCCAGCAGCTTAGGAAGACTAGCGGAATCTTACAATGAGCAGTTCTTC. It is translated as CASSLGRLAESYNEQFF.